This TCR beta chain derives from a study of blood T cells in healthy people across ages. Germline CDR1 reads SGHRS; CDR2 reads YFSETQ. V was cut by 0 bases and J by 4 bases, with 11 bases left in between. The CDR3 is made up of 15 amino acids. About this clonotype itself: Its antigen is unidentified.

Whole-study findings and limits: Estimated diversity across one million T cells was deemed an underestimate. The study lacked donor CMV status, which possibly confounded expanded clonotype changes. Long-lived donors exceeded aged donors in naive CD4+ cells and diversity.

Alongside a J-beta primer mix, a sample-barcoded 5' primer served in a second PCR lasting roughly 6 to 11 cycles. The yield of each sample was at least 2.5 million CDR3-containing paired-end reads. MiXCR, applied by TCRdb to the 5' RACE reads, yields one record per CDR3 protein. Of more than 1,400,000 distinct CDR3 sequences in the sample, 35% to 45% are singletons; the top ten hold roughly 7.7%. This chain joins TRBV5-1 and TRBJ2-1; TRBD1 might be the D (6 bases). The receptor's source is a young woman in good health. Input material: blood. The CDR3 bases are TGCGCCAGCAGCTTGGCCTGGGGGCAGTACAATGAGCAGTTCTTC. Translating it yields CASSLAWGQYNEQFF.